What follows are 25 T cell receptor beta chains derived from one specimen sequenced in a study of T cells after yellow fever vaccination. TCRdb passed the 5' RACE reads through MiXCR, listing each CDR3 protein once. The sample holds approximately 300,000 distinct CDR3 sequences; 6.8% are singletons and the top ten take 15% to 20%. The sequenced sample was PBMCs, obtained roughly 45 days after the first yellow fever vaccination. The receptor set was obtained from a man between 18 and 35 years old who received the YFV17D yellow fever vaccine.

The chain couples TRBV6-5 to TRBJ1-5; D unclear. The CDR3 is made up of 13 amino acids. Germline V gives CDR1 MNHEY, CDR2 SVGAGI. Trimming stripped 6 bases from V and 6 bases from J, with 12 bases between. The CDR3 DNA reads as TGTGCCAGCAGCCATGGTGTGCCTCAGCCCCAGCATTTT. Translation: CASSHGVPQPQHF.

The chain has TRBV29-1 and TRBJ2-5; D is undetermined. Looked up from germline, CDR1 is SQVTM and CDR2 is ANQGSEA. V was shortened by 6 bases and J by 0 bases, with 8 bases between the two germline ends. The CDR3 is 12 amino acids. The DNA for the CDR3 is TGCAGCGTAGCGTGGTACCAAGAGACCCAGTACTTC. This gives the protein CSVAWYQETQYF. Using reference TRBV29-1 and TRBJ2-5 for the parts outside the CDR3, the full variable domain is SAVISQKPSRDICQRGTSLTIQCQVDSQVTMMFWYRQQPGQSLTLIATANQGSEATYESGFVIDKFPISRPNLTFSTLTVSNMSPEDSSIYLCSVAWYQETQYFGPGTRLLVL.

The V call is TRBV7-2, the J call TRBJ1-5; 9 positions match TRBD1. Germline lookup yields CDR1 SGHTA and CDR2 FQGNSA. This CDR3 contains 14 residues. J lost 4 bases, V lost 5 bases, and 3 bases had no gene match. The DNA for the CDR3 is TGTGCCAGCAGCCGGGGACAGGGAAATCAGCCCCAGCATTTT. Translation gives CASSRGQGNQPQHF.

CDR3 nucleotide sequence: TGTGCCAGCAACAGGGCTTGTTCCTACGAGCAGTACGTC. Its protein is CASNRACSYEQYV. The chain couples TRBV2 to TRBJ2-7; tentative D call: TRBD1 (6 bases). Trimming removed 7 bases from V and 1 base from J, with 11 bases in between. CDR3 size: 13 residues. The V gene's germline CDR1 is SNHLY and CDR2 FYNNEI.

This clonotype was seen repeatedly, ten times or more. The gene calls are TRBV4-3 and TRBJ2-2, with unresolved D. The length of the CDR3 is 14 residues. Trimming removed 2 bases from V and 5 bases from J, with 9 bases in between. CDR1 and CDR2 from the germline V gene are LGHNA and YSLEER. CDR3 sequence: CASSQFGLTGELFF. CDR3 DNA: TGCGCCAGCAGCCAATTTGGGTTAACCGGGGAGCTGTTTTTT.

Many counts were recorded for this clonotype. This chain joins TRBV7-2 and TRBJ2-3; perhaps TRBD2 as D (5 bases). Trimming took off 8 bases at V and 3 bases at J, with 21 bases between the two ends. This CDR3 contains 16 residues. The germline V gene has CDR1 SGHTA and CDR2 FQGNSA. The CDR3, as DNA: TGTGCCAGCGGAAGAGGGATCGACCGGAGGACAGATACGCAGTATTTT. The encoded protein is CASGRGIDRRTDTQYF. The whole variable domain, remainder taken from reference TRBV7-2 and TRBJ2-3, is GAGVSQSPSNKVTEKGKDVELRCDPISGHTALYWYRQSLGQGLEFLIYFQGNSAPDKSGLPSDRFSAERTGGSVSTLTIQRTQQEDSAVYLCASGRGIDRRTDTQYFGPGTRLTVL.

The V gene is TRBV12-3 or TRBV12-4, the J gene TRBJ1-1; tentatively, D is TRBD1 (6 bases). Trimming took 9 bases from V and 8 from J, leaving 16 bases between them. The CDR3 consists of 12 residues. CDR3: CASGGGGAEAFF. CDR3 sequence (DNA): TGTGCCAGTGGGGGCGGAGGGGCCGAAGCTTTCTTT.

This chain links TRBV5-1 with TRBJ1-1, with TRBD1 matching over 10 bases. The V gene end was trimmed by 4 bases and the J gene end by 3 bases; junction bases not matched to a gene: 3. The CDR3 has 14 residues. Germline CDR1 SGHRS, CDR2 YFSETQ. CDR3 sequence reads: CASSVDRGDTEAFF. The DNA for the CDR3 is TGCGCCAGCAGCGTGGACAGGGGGGACACTGAAGCTTTCTTT. The full variable domain, rest sourced from reference TRBV5-1 and TRBJ1-1, is KAGVTQTPRYLIKTRGQQVTLSCSPISGHRSVSWYQQTPGQGLQFLFEYFSETQRNKGNFPGRFSGRQFSNSRSEMNVSTLELGDSALYLCASSVDRGDTEAFFGQGTRLTVV.

This clonotype was found many times. The rearrangement joins TRBV20-1 to TRBJ2-3; 10 nucleotides line up with TRBD2. V gave up 7 bases and J gave up 3 bases; unmatched junction bases: 4. CDR3 length equals 13 residues. CDR1 DFQATT and CDR2 SNEGSKA come from the germline V gene (reference sequence). CDR3 nucleotide sequence: TGCAGTGAAACTAGCGGGGAGACAGATACGCAGTATTTT. Encoded protein: CSETSGETDTQYF.

This clonotype was seen ten or more times. V is TRBV6-1 and J is TRBJ1-1, with 9 bases fitting TRBD1. V lost 6 bases to trimming and J lost 8 bases; unmatched junction nucleotides: 10. CDR3 size: 14 residues. Germline CDR1 and CDR2: MNHNS and SASEGT. This CDR3 is CASRGQGPQREAFF. CDR3 nucleotides: TGTGCCAGCAGAGGACAGGGGCCCCAACGGGAAGCTTTCTTT.

This clonotype was seen more than once but under ten times. The chain joins TRBV19 to TRBJ2-5, with TRBD2 identical over 8 bases. Germline V gene data show CDR1 as LNHDA and CDR2 as SQIVND (reference sequence). Trimming took 10 bases from V and 8 from J; bases not matched to a gene: 18. The CDR3 has 15 amino acids. The CDR3, as DNA: TGTGCCACGCAGACAACCCCGGGACTAGGATTTACCCAGTACTTC. It codes for CATQTTPGLGFTQYF.

Ten or more counts support this clonotype. This CDR3 reads CASEILAGGRETQYF. The CDR3 DNA is TGTGCCAGCGAGATACTAGCGGGGGGTCGAGAGACCCAGTACTTC. The chain couples TRBV28 to TRBJ2-5; TRBD2 matches at 12 bases. Germline trimming cut 8 bases from V and 4 bases from J; bases unmatched to any gene: 8. Germline V gene lookup returns CDR1 MDHEN and CDR2 SYDVKM. The CDR3 spans 15 residues.

The CDR3 coding sequence is TGTGCCAGCAGCTTTTCCGGACAGGGGTGGGCCAAAAACATTCAGTACTTC. Its protein is CASSFSGQGWAKNIQYF. V usage is TRBV7-2 and J usage is TRBJ2-4; 9 bases align to TRBD1. The CDR3 extends over 17 amino acids. With V trimmed by 3 bases and J by 1 base, 7 bases remained unmatched. Germline V gene lookup returns CDR1 SGHTA and CDR2 FQGNSA. Filled out from reference TRBV7-2 and TRBJ2-4, the complete variable domain reads GAGVSQSPSNKVTEKGKDVELRCDPISGHTALYWYRQSLGQGLEFLIYFQGNSAPDKSGLPSDRFSAERTGGSVSTLTIQRTQQEDSAVYLCASSFSGQGWAKNIQYFGAGTRLSVL.

At least ten counts were recorded for this clonotype. The CDR3 coding sequence is TGTGCCAGCAGTTACGGGACCCACAATTGGGAGCAGTTCTTC. This gives the protein CASSYGTHNWEQFF. This sequence joins TRBV6-2 or TRBV6-3 and TRBJ2-1, with D possibly being TRBD1 or TRBD2 (5 bases each). Germline-derived CDR1 and CDR2 are MNHEY and SVGEGT. The CDR3 sequence is 14 residues long. V was cut by 2 bases and J by 10 bases, with 15 bases left in between.

The V and J genes are TRBV9 and TRBJ1-6; maybe TRBD1 (6 bases). CDR1 is SGDLS, CDR2 YYNGEE, per germline. The CDR3 loop spans 16 amino acids. The V end was cut by 4 bases, the J end by 14 bases, with 25 bases between. The CDR3, as DNA: TGTGCCAGCAGCCATAAGGAGGGGGAGCCTACTGTCACCCTCCACTTT. It specifies CASSHKEGEPTVTLHF.

The J gene is TRBJ2-1, the V gene TRBV4-2; 11 bases line up with TRBD1. J gave up 8 bases and V 3 bases, and 15 bases lay outside the gene matches. CDR3 length: 18 amino acids. Looked up from germline, CDR1 is LGHNA and CDR2 is YNFKEQ. CDR3 sequence (DNA): TGTGCCAGCAGCCAGACGAGACCCGGGACAGGGGGTCGTCATGAGCAGTTCTTC. As protein: CASSQTRPGTGGRHEQFF.

This chain joins TRBV5-5 and TRBJ2-7; 8 nucleotides line up with TRBD2. The V and J ends lost 1 base and 2 bases, in that order; junction bases with no gene match: 11. CDR1 and CDR2 (germline): SGHKS, YYEKEE (reference sequence). The CDR3 is made up of 17 amino acids. In DNA, the CDR3 is TGTGCCAGCAGCTTGAGAGGAGAGCGGGGGTTGGCCTACGAGCAGTACGTC. It codes for CASSLRGERGLAYEQYV.

CDR3 in DNA: TGTGCCAGCAGCTTATACCCCGCCTCCGGCGAGCAGTACTTC. Encoded protein: CASSLYPASGEQYF. The chain links TRBV7-9 to TRBJ2-7; D not certain. The CDR3 has 14 amino acids. Between the trimmed V and J ends, which lost 2 bases and 6 bases, there was a span of 14 bases. The germline V gene has CDR1 SEHNR and CDR2 FQNEAQ (reference sequence).

This clonotype showed up just a few times. The chain recombines TRBV7-9 with TRBJ2-1, with 10 bases lining up with TRBD2. V shed 5 bases and J 8 bases; nucleotides not matched to a gene: 9. This CDR3 has 15 amino acids. Looked up from germline, CDR1 is SEHNR and CDR2 is FQNEAQ (reference sequence). This CDR3 is CASSEKAGGPDEQFF. The CDR3 nucleotides read TGTGCCAGCAGCGAAAAAGCGGGGGGGCCGGATGAGCAGTTCTTC.

As DNA, the CDR3 is TGCAGTGCTAGTGGACTCGTAAATAGCAATCAGCCCCAGCATTTT. Amino acid sequence: CSASGLVNSNQPQHF. This sequence joins TRBV20-1 and TRBJ1-5; D remains unclear. V lost 3 bases to trimming and J lost 0 bases, with 12 bases between them. The CDR3 has 15 amino acids. Germline lookup yields CDR1 DFQATT and CDR2 SNEGSKA (reference sequence).

This clonotype was observed many times. The genes are TRBV4-3 and TRBJ2-3, with D possibly being TRBD2 (6 bases). Germline V gene data show CDR1 as LGHNA and CDR2 as YSLEER. CDR3 length equals 15 residues. Trimming removed 1 base from V and 4 bases from J, with 12 bases in between. The CDR3 region is CASSQGPRGSDTQYF. In DNA, the CDR3 is TGCGCCAGCAGCCAAGGGCCTCGGGGGTCAGATACGCAGTATTTT.

This clonotype was counted between two and nine times. The chain is built from TRBV5-1 and TRBJ1-5; D call uncertain. This CDR3 has 14 amino acids. CDR1 is SGHRS, CDR2 YFSETQ, per germline. Deletions cut 0 bases from V and 7 bases from J, with 11 bases between. As DNA, the CDR3 is TGCGCCAGCAGCTTGGGGGCGGGGAGCCAGCCCCAGCATTTT. It codes for CASSLGAGSQPQHF. Full variable domain (outside the CDR3, taken from reference TRBV5-1 and TRBJ1-5): KAGVTQTPRYLIKTRGQQVTLSCSPISGHRSVSWYQQTPGQGLQFLFEYFSETQRNKGNFPGRFSGRQFSNSRSEMNVSTLELGDSALYLCASSLGAGSQPQHFGDGTRLSIL.

This clonotype occurred a few times. The chain has TRBV29-1 and TRBJ1-1; 8 positions match TRBD1. V was clipped by 8 bases and J by 1 base; unmatched bases: 6. Germline CDR1 SQVTM, CDR2 ANQGSEA. This CDR3 contains 13 residues. The CDR3 reads CSTHRGTNTEAFF. The CDR3 DNA reads as TGCAGCACACACAGGGGGACGAACACTGAAGCTTTCTTT.

The V gene is TRBV28, the J gene TRBJ2-7; 7 nucleotides align to TRBD2. Per the germline V gene, CDR1 is MDHEN and CDR2 is SYDVKM. J lost 6 bases, V lost 3 bases, and 8 bases had no gene match. This CDR3 contains 14 residues. The CDR3 reads CASSLSQRGREQYV. The DNA for the CDR3 is TGTGCCAGCAGTTTGTCCCAGCGGGGTCGCGAGCAGTACGTC.

This clonotype was observed many times. This sequence joins TRBV12-3 or TRBV12-4 and TRBJ2-7; maybe TRBD2 (7 bases). This CDR3 is built from 14 residues. V lost 7 bases to trimming and J lost 2 bases, with 15 bases between them. The CDR3 DNA sequence: TGTGCCAGCACTCCTGGGGGGGGCCCCTACGAGCAGTACTTC. Translated: CASTPGGGPYEQYF.